A selection of T cell receptor beta chains follows, all from one sample in a study of cytotoxic CD8 clonotypes in ibrutinib-treated CLL. The assay was immunoSEQ multiplex PCR, and TCRdb's table has in-frame clones only and misses some. Of around 140,000 clones detected, approximately 80% appear once; the ten largest clones hold approximately 28%. Sequencing used PBMCs, obtained after 12 months of ibrutinib treatment. The origin of the receptors is a human donor with chronic lymphocytic leukemia. Both conserved end residues are part of each CDR3. D genes are given only for firm matches. The size of a clone is reported for some rows only, either as once, few or many, or as a class for expanded clones.

J	V	size	D	CDR3	DNA
TRBJ2-1	TRBV7-8	-	TRBD2	CASSLGVAGAYNEQFF	TGTGCCAGCAGCTTGGGCGTAGCGGGAGCCTACAATGAGCAGTTCTTC
TRBJ2-7	TRBV27	-	TRBD1	CASSPQGASYEQYF	TGTGCCAGCAGTCCCCAGGGGGCAAGCTACGAGCAGTACTTC
TRBJ2-7	TRBV7-9	-	TRBD1	CASSHSSGGEQYF	TGTGCCAGCAGCCACAGTTCAGGGGGTGAGCAGTACTTC
TRBJ2-3	TRBV5-1	-	TRBD2	CASSAAGGADTQYF	TGCGCCAGCAGCGCAGCGGGAGGCGCAGATACGCAGTATTTT
TRBJ2-2	TRBV6-5	-	-	CASSYSHPPGELFF	TGTGCCAGCAGTTACTCGCACCCCCCCGGGGAGCTGTTTTTT
TRBJ2-5	TRBV11-3	once	TRBD1	CASSLGDRGRMETQYF	TGTGCCAGCAGCTTAGGTGACAGGGGGCGGATGGAGACCCAGTACTTC
TRBJ1-2	TRBV5-6	few	-	CASSVGYGYTF	TGTGCCAGCAGCGTGGGGTATGGCTACACCTTC
TRBJ2-7	TRBV14	-	-	CASSLRRAPPSYEQYF	TGTGCCAGCTCACTCCGCCGGGCCCCACCCTCCTACGAGCAGTACTTC
TRBJ2-7	TRBV23-1	-	TRBD2	CASSHPRTSGSSYEQYF	TGCGCCAGCAGTCACCCTCGGACTAGCGGGAGCTCCTACGAGCAGTACTTC
TRBJ2-7	TRBV27	-	TRBD1	CASRAGTGAKEQYF	TGTGCCAGCAGGGCCGGGACAGGGGCGAAAGAGCAGTACTTC
TRBJ1-1	TRBV6-6	-	-	CASRDRRDTEAFF	TGTGCCAGCAGGGACCGCAGGGACACTGAAGCTTTCTTT
TRBJ1-2	TRBV28	-	TRBD1	CASSLSGTGGYGYTF	TGTGCCAGCAGTTTATCAGGGACAGGGGGATATGGCTACACCTTC
TRBJ2-2	TRBV28	-	TRBD2	CASSLGLGATGELFF	TGTGCCAGCAGCCTGGGACTAGGTGCCACCGGGGAGCTGTTTTTT
TRBJ2-5	TRBV7-8	-	TRBD2	CASSLGPSGGAETQYF	TGTGCCAGCAGCTTAGGCCCTAGCGGGGGAGCAGAGACCCAGTACTTC
TRBJ2-1	TRBV5-6	-	-	CASSLLKQAGDEQFF	TGTGCCAGCAGCTTACTCAAACAGGCCGGGGATGAGCAGTTCTTC
TRBJ1-1	TRBV7-9	-	-	CASSFSGLNTEAFF	TGTGCCAGCAGCTTTTCTGGGTTAAACACTGAAGCTTTCTTT
TRBJ2-3	TRBV30	-	-	CAWSGGARTDTQYF	TGTGCCTGGAGTGGAGGGGCCCGCACAGATACGCAGTATTTT
TRBJ1-2	TRBV27	-	-	CASRRLVQGDGYTF	TGTGCCAGCAGGCGCCTCGTTCAGGGAGATGGCTACACCTTC
TRBJ2-7	TRBV4-1	-	TRBD2	CASSHPRLVAGPTYEQYF	TGCGCCAGCAGCCATCCCCGGTTAGTAGCGGGACCAACCTACGAGCAGTACTTC
TRBJ1-2	TRBV28	once	-	CASSLRVLGSYGYTF	TGTGCCAGCAGTTTACGGGTCCTCGGGTCCTATGGCTACACCTTC
TRBJ1-2	TRBV27	-	-	CASRGGEGYTF	TGTGCCAGCAGGGGGGGTGAGGGCTACACCTTC
TRBJ2-3	TRBV27	-	TRBD2	CASCRTSGGDTQYF	TGTGCCAGCTGCAGGACTAGCGGGGGAGATACGCAGTATTTT
TRBJ2-2	TRBV6-5	-	-	CASGSRPNTGELFF	TGTGCCAGCGGGAGCAGACCAAACACCGGGGAGCTGTTTTTT
TRBJ2-5	TRBV5-1	-	-	CASSLADRETQYF	TGCGCCAGCAGCTTGGCCGATCGCGAGACCCAGTACTTC
TRBJ2-1	TRBV28	few	TRBD2	CASSPLAGQFF	TGTGCCAGCTCCCCCTTAGCGGGACAATTCTTC
TRBJ1-2	TRBV7-9	-	-	CASSKGATNYGYTF	TGTGCCAGCAGCAAAGGAGCAACTAACTATGGCTACACCTTC
TRBJ2-3	TRBV14	-	-	CASSQARQASTDTQYF	TGTGCCAGCAGCCAAGCACGGCAGGCGAGCACAGATACGCAGTATTTT
TRBJ1-1	TRBV29-1	-	-	CSVYRGGGYTEAFF	TGCAGCGTCTACCGCGGGGGCGGGTACACTGAAGCTTTCTTT
TRBJ2-7	TRBV7-3	-	-	CASSLTAGAGTYEQYF	TGTGCCAGCAGCTTAACGGCAGGCGCGGGGACCTACGAGCAGTACTTC
TRBJ2-3	TRBV9	-	-	CARFGSVQYF	TGTGCCAGATTCGGGAGTGTGCAGTATTTT
TRBJ2-6	TRBV7-7	-	-	CASSSRRPQSRANVLTF	TGTGCCAGCAGCTCGCGAAGGCCACAAAGTCGGGCCAACGTCCTGACTTTC
TRBJ1-5	TRBV12-1	-	-	CASTDSGPQHF	TGTGCCAGCACCGACTCAGGGCCCCAGCATTTT
TRBJ1-5	TRBV25-1	-	-	CASSMYSNQPQHF	TGTGCCAGCAGTATGTATAGCAATCAGCCCCAGCATTTT
TRBJ2-1	TRBV5-1	-	TRBD1	CASSPGQGTDNEQFF	TGCGCCAGCAGCCCAGGACAGGGAACCGACAATGAGCAGTTCTTC
TRBJ2-1	TRBV29-1	-	-	CSVVNYNEQFF	TGCAGCGTTGTAAACTACAATGAGCAGTTCTTC
TRBJ1-4	TRBV19	-	-	CASNAFQGKQIF	TGTGCCAGTAATGCCTTTCAAGGGAAACAGATATTT
TRBJ2-1	TRBV9	-	TRBD2	CASSPSGSSYNEQFF	TGTGCCAGCAGCCCAAGCGGGAGCTCCTACAATGAGCAGTTCTTC
TRBJ2-7	TRBV18	-	TRBD1	CASSPKDAGQGAYEQYF	TGTGCCAGCTCACCCAAAGATGCCGGACAGGGGGCCTACGAGCAGTACTTC
TRBJ2-7	TRBV2	-	TRBD1	CASRSGQYEQYF	TGTGCCAGCAGATCGGGACAGTACGAGCAGTACTTC
TRBJ2-2	TRBV4-3	-	-	CASSQDHSSGYTGELFF	TGCGCCAGCAGCCAAGACCATTCTAGTGGGTACACCGGGGAGCTGTTTTTT
TRBJ2-3	TRBV4-2	-	TRBD2	CASSEVKLAGGDTQYF	TGTGCCAGCAGCGAGGTGAAACTAGCGGGGGGTGATACGCAGTATTTT
TRBJ1-1	TRBV2	few	-	CASSESGAEAFF	TGTGCCAGCAGTGAAAGTGGGGCTGAAGCTTTCTTT
TRBJ2-7	TRBV11-3	-	TRBD2	CASTPTSGVSYEQYF	TGTGCCAGCACCCCAACTAGCGGGGTATCCTACGAGCAGTACTTC
TRBJ2-1	TRBV5-1	-	TRBD2	CASSLSGGGSSYNEQFF	TGCGCCAGCAGCTTGTCCGGCGGGGGAAGCTCCTACAATGAGCAGTTCTTC
TRBJ1-1	TRBV6-5	-	-	CASRQISTEAFF	TGTGCCAGCAGGCAAATATCCACTGAAGCTTTCTTT
TRBJ2-7	TRBV25-1	-	-	CASSVGYEQYF	TGTGCCAGCAGTGTAGGTTACGAGCAGTACTTC
TRBJ2-3	TRBV7-8	-	TRBD2	CASRSSGATSTDTQYF	TGTGCCAGCAGGTCTAGCGGGGCCACTAGCACAGATACGCAGTATTTT
TRBJ1-3	TRBV7-2	-	-	CASSQVTSSGNTIYF	TGTGCCAGCAGCCAAGTTACCAGCTCTGGAAACACCATATATTTT
TRBJ2-3	TRBV27	-	TRBD2	CASSTASGGGGNTQYF	TGTGCCAGCAGTACGGCTAGCGGGGGGGGAGGAAATACGCAGTATTTT
TRBJ2-7	TRBV28	-	TRBD2	CASSPGSSGSFDEQYF	TGTGCCAGCAGTCCGGGTTCTAGCGGGAGTTTCGACGAGCAGTACTTC
TRBJ2-7	TRBV6-5	-	-	CASSYSGSPYEQYF	TGTGCCAGCAGTTACTCAGGCAGTCCCTACGAGCAGTACTTC
TRBJ2-7	TRBV11-2	-	TRBD1	CASSLGAGTGGSYEQYF	TGTGCCAGCAGCTTAGGGGCCGGGACAGGGGGCTCCTACGAGCAGTACTTC
TRBJ1-2	TRBV16	-	TRBD1	CASSQTLGDRDGDYGYTF	TGTGCCAGCAGCCAAACCCTAGGAGACAGGGATGGTGACTATGGCTACACCTTC